This is a list of T cell receptor beta chains from one sample in a study of OX40 agonist ivuxolimab in advanced cancers. The table came from immunoSEQ multiplex PCR; TCRdb's copy has only in-frame clones and leaves some out. The top ten clones hold 0.65% to 0.8% of a sample with some 87,000 clones, approximately 91% of them seen once. The sample here was CD4+ or CD8+ T cells sorted from blood, taken in a trial of the OX40 agonist ivuxolimab. All receptors derive from an adult with an advanced solid tumor such as melanoma, head and neck, liver or kidney cancer. Each CDR3 is given with its conserved first and last residue. The D gene is left open where the match is weak. For some rows the clone size is stated as once, few or many, or as a class when expanded; others skip it.

D gene,J gene,V gene,clone size,CDR3 protein,CDR3 DNA
.,TRBJ1-2,TRBV28,.,CASSSGPIGYTF,TGTGCCAGCAGTTCGGGGCCCATAGGCTACACCTTC
.,TRBJ1-2,TRBV27,once,CASSLNGDGYGYTF,TGTGCCAGCAGCCTAAACGGGGACGGCTATGGCTACACCTTC
TRBD1,TRBJ1-2,TRBV7-2,.,CASSLQGAGGGYTF,TGTGCCAGCAGCTTACAAGGGGCAGGGGGAGGCTACACCTTC
TRBD1,TRBJ1-2,TRBV27,once,CASSPTIQGARGYTF,TGTGCCAGCAGTCCTACTATTCAGGGGGCGCGTGGCTACACCTTC
.,TRBJ1-1,TRBV29-1,once,CSVEQTANTEAFF,TGCAGCGTAGAACAAACAGCGAACACTGAAGCTTTCTTT
TRBD1,TRBJ2-5,TRBV9,.,CASSANPQGASQETQYF,TGTGCCAGCAGCGCCAACCCACAGGGGGCGAGTCAAGAGACCCAGTACTTC
TRBD1,TRBJ1-5,TRBV19,.,CASRAGGLLVSNQPQHF,TGTGCCAGTAGGGCAGGGGGACTCCTGGTGAGCAATCAGCCCCAGCATTTT
.,TRBJ1-4,TRBV6-5,.,CASRNSGLNEKLFF,TGTGCCAGCAGGAATTCGGGACTTAATGAAAAACTGTTTTTT
.,TRBJ1-5,TRBV6-6,.,CASSYSPNQPQHF,TGTGCCAGCAGTTACTCGCCGAATCAGCCCCAGCATTTT
.,TRBJ1-4,TRBV9,.,CASSVGEGAWFEKLFF,TGTGCCAGCAGCGTAGGGGAAGGGGCATGGTTTGAAAAACTGTTTTTT
.,TRBJ2-6,TRBV27,.,CASSLRSPAAGANVLTF,TGTGCCAGCAGTCTAAGGTCTCCGGCTGCTGGGGCCAACGTCCTGACTTTC
.,TRBJ1-2,TRBV20-1,once,CSARGRGGYTF,TGCAGTGCTAGGGGGCGCGGTGGCTACACCTTC
.,TRBJ2-2,TRBV5-6,.,CASSPLGTGNTGELFF,TGTGCCAGCAGCCCCCTTGGTACAGGGAACACCGGGGAGCTGTTTTTT
.,TRBJ2-7,TRBV6-6,.,CASCIQRDEQYF,TGTGCCAGCTGTATCCAAAGGGACGAGCAGTACTTC
.,TRBJ2-3,TRBV12-2,.,CASRPERGGGYTDTQYF,TGTGCAAGTCGCCCCGAAAGGGGCGGGGGGTACACAGATACGCAGTATTTT
TRBD1,TRBJ2-7,TRBV7-2,.,CTSSLRTGVLPYEQYF,TGTACCAGCAGCCTAAGGACAGGGGTTTTACCCTACGAGCAGTACTTC
TRBD1,TRBJ1-2,TRBV5-4,.,CASSLGDRANYGYTF,TGTGCCAGCAGCTTGGGGGACAGGGCTAACTATGGCTACACCTTC
.,TRBJ2-5,TRBV9,.,CASSVGGGVKETQYF,TGTGCCAGCAGCGTAGGCGGCGGAGTTAAAGAGACCCAGTACTTC
.,TRBJ1-1,TRBV4-3,.,CASSQVTGSNTEAFF,TGCGCCAGCAGCCAAGTGACGGGGAGCAACACTGAAGCTTTCTTT
.,TRBJ1-5,TRBV27,.,CASSFGSYNQPQHF,TGTGCCAGCAGTTTTGGGTCTTACAATCAGCCCCAGCATTTT
.,TRBJ1-1,TRBV28,.,CASSLRSLVEAFF,TGTGCCAGCAGCTTGAGGTCCTTGGTTGAAGCTTTCTTT
TRBD2,TRBJ2-7,TRBV18,once,CASSPSGLASYPQYSEQYF,TGCGCCAGCTCACCATCGGGACTAGCATCATATCCCCAATATAGCGAGCAGTACTTC
TRBD2,TRBJ2-7,TRBV5-6,.,CASSISGGGREQYF,TGTGCCAGCAGCATTAGCGGGGGGGGCAGGGAGCAGTACTTC
.,TRBJ1-4,TRBV7-2,.,CASRPKGFGKLFF,TGTGCCAGCAGACCGAAAGGGTTCGGAAAACTGTTTTTT
.,TRBJ1-5,TRBV2,.,CASSGGRGNQPQHF,TGTGCCAGCAGCGGGGGGCGAGGAAATCAGCCCCAGCATTTT
TRBD1,TRBJ1-2,TRBV28,once,CASTPDRARGYTF,TGTGCCAGCACCCCCGACAGGGCGCGCGGCTACACCTTC
TRBD1,TRBJ2-1,TRBV6-5,.,CASATGAGNEQFF,TGTGCCAGCGCGACAGGGGCCGGCAATGAGCAGTTCTTC
TRBD1,TRBJ1-5,TRBV6-6,few,CASKTGTGFSQPQHF,TGTGCCAGCAAGACCGGGACAGGGTTTTCTCAGCCCCAGCATTTT
.,TRBJ1-1,TRBV28,.,CASGVNTEAFF,TGTGCCAGTGGGGTGAACACTGAAGCTTTCTTT
.,TRBJ1-1,TRBV6-6,.,CASSWGTEAFF,TGTGCCAGCAGTTGGGGCACTGAAGCTTTCTTT
TRBD2,TRBJ2-1,TRBV5-4,.,CASSPLAGGDREQFF,TGTGCCAGCAGCCCACTAGCGGGAGGGGACAGGGAGCAGTTCTTC
.,TRBJ1-1,TRBV19,.,CASSIRGGDAEAFF,TGTGCCAGTAGTATCCGTGGGGGGGACGCTGAAGCTTTCTTT
.,TRBJ2-7,TRBV6-1,.,CASRTMGGLYEQYF,TGTGCCAGCAGAACGATGGGGGGGCTCTACGAGCAGTACTTC
.,TRBJ1-1,TRBV10-2,.,CASSRQMNTEAFF,TGCGCCAGCAGTAGACAGATGAACACTGAAGCTTTCTTT
.,TRBJ2-7,TRBV7-8,.,CASRDYGDYEQYF,TGTGCCAGCAGAGATTACGGGGACTACGAGCAGTACTTC
TRBD2,TRBJ2-5,TRBV30,.,CAWSGYLAGGGTETQYF,TGTGCCTGGAGTGGATACCTCGCGGGGGGGGGCACCGAGACCCAGTACTTC
TRBD2,TRBJ2-1,TRBV9,.,CASSVGQRGTNEQFF,TGTGCCAGCAGCGTAGGCCAGCGGGGGACGAATGAGCAGTTCTTC
.,TRBJ2-6,TRBV6-1,few,CASSAAGANVLTF,TGTGCCAGCTCTGCAGCCGGGGCCAACGTCCTGACTTTC
.,TRBJ1-2,TRBV18,.,CASSPSARGYGYTF,TGTGCCAGCTCACCAAGTGCCAGGGGCTATGGCTACACCTTC
TRBD2,TRBJ2-3,TRBV5-1,.,CASSLWLRTAGTSGVTGTDTQYF,TGCGCCAGCAGCTTGTGGTTGCGGACGGCCGGGACTAGCGGGGTGACGGGGACAGATACGCAGTATTTT
TRBD2,TRBJ2-3,TRBV27,.,CASTWTTSGVKTQYF,TGTGCCAGCACTTGGACTACTAGCGGGGTCAAAACGCAGTATTTT
.,TRBJ1-1,TRBV2,.,CASAEWVGTEAFF,TGTGCCAGCGCCGAGTGGGTAGGCACTGAAGCTTTCTTT
TRBD1,TRBJ2-3,TRBV5-8,.,CASSLAGQGADTQYF,TGTGCCAGCAGCTTGGCGGGACAGGGAGCAGATACGCAGTATTTT
TRBD1,TRBJ1-5,TRBV19,.,CASTTGQPHQPQHF,TGTGCCAGTACGACAGGGCAGCCCCATCAGCCCCAGCATTTT
.,TRBJ2-2,TRBV7-6,.,CASSRSGGAVTGELFF,TGTGCCAGCAGCCGAAGTGGGGGGGCGGTCACCGGGGAGCTGTTTTTT
.,TRBJ2-1,TRBV9,.,CASSDPGASYNEQFF,TGTGCCAGCAGCGACCCAGGGGCCTCCTACAATGAGCAGTTCTTC
.,TRBJ1-5,TRBV19,.,CASSSQGRQPQHF,TGTGCCAGTAGTTCACAGGGTAGACAGCCCCAGCATTTT
.,TRBJ1-5,TRBV27,.,CASSIAGGYQPQHF,TGTGCCAGCAGCATTGCCGGGGGGTATCAGCCCCAGCATTTT
TRBD2,TRBJ2-3,TRBV7-9,once,CASSQWTSGSGDTQYF,TGTGCCAGCAGCCAATGGACTAGCGGGAGCGGGGATACGCAGTATTTT